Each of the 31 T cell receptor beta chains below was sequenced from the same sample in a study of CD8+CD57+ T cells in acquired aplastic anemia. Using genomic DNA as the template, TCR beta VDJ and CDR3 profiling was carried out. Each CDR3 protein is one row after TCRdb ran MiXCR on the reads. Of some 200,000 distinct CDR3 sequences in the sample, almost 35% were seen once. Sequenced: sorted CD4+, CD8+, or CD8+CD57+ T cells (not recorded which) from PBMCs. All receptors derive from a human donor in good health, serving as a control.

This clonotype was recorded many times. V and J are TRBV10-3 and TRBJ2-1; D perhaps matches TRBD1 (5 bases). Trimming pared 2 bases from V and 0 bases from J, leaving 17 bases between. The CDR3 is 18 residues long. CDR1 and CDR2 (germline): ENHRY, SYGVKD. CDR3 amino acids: CAISEGRAGSSSYNEQFF. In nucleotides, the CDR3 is TGTGCCATCAGTGAGGGAAGGGCAGGGTCTAGCTCCTACAATGAGCAGTTCTTC.

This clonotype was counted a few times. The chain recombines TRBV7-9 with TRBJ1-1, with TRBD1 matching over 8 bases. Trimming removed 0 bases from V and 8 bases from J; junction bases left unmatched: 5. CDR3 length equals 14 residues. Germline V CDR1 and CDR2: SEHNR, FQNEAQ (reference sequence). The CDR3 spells CASSLATGVEEAFF. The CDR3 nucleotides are TGTGCCAGCAGCTTAGCGACAGGGGTAGAGGAAGCTTTCTTT.

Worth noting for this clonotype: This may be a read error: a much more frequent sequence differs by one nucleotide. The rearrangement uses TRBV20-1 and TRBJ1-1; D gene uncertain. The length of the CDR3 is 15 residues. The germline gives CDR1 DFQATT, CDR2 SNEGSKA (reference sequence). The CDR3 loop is CSARVRRPKYTEALF. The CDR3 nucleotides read TGCAGTGCTAGAGTAAGACGACCGAAATACACTGAAGCTTTGTTT.

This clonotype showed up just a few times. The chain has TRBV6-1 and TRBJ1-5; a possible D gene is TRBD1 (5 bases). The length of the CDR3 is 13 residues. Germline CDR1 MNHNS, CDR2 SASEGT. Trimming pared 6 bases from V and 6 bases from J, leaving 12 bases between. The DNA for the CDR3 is TGTGCCAGCAGGGACACGGGTAGTCAGCCCCAGCATTTT. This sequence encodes CASRDTGSQPQHF.

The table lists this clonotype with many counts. CDR3 loop: CASSQKGQGDSPLHF. CDR3 nucleotide sequence: TGTGCCAGCAGCCAGAAGGGACAGGGGGATTCACCCCTCCACTTT. The chain employs TRBV6-4 and TRBJ1-6; TRBD1 matches 11 bases. This CDR3 contains 15 residues. From germline, CDR1 is MRHNA and CDR2 SNTAGT. Trimming removed 6 bases from V and 8 bases from J; junction bases left unmatched: 6.

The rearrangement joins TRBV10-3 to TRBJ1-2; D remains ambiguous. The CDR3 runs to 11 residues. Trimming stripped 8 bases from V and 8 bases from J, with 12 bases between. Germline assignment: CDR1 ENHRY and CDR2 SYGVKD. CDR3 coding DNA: TGTGCCATCGCCCTGGGGTCCGGCTACACCTTC. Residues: CAIALGSGYTF.

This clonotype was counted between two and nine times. DNA of the CDR3: TGCAGTGCTAGAGCCTTAACAGGGACCTACGAGCAGTACTTC. It yields the protein CSARALTGTYEQYF. The V and J genes are TRBV20-1 and TRBJ2-7; D might be TRBD1 (6 bases). The V and J ends lost 1 base and 2 bases respectively, with 12 bases between them. From germline, CDR1 is DFQATT and CDR2 SNEGSKA (reference sequence). The CDR3 length is 14 residues.

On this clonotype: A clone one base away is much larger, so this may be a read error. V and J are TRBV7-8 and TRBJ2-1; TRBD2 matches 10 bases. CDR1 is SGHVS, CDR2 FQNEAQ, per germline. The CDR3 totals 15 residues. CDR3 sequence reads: CASSAGTSDNNEQLF. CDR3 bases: TGTGCCAGCAGCGCCGGGACTAGCGACAACAATGAGCAGCTCTTC.

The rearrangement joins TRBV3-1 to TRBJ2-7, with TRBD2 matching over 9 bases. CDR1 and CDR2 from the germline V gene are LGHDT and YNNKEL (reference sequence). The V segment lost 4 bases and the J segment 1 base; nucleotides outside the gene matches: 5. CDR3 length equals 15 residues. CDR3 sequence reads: CASSPRTSASYEQYF. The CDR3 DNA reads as TGTGCCAGCAGCCCCCGGACTAGCGCGTCCTACGAGCAGTACTTC.

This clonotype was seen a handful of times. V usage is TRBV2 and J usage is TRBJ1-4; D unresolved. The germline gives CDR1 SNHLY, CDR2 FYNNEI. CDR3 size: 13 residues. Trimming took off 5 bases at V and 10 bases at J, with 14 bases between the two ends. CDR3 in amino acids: CASSYVEKGKLFF. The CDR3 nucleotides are TGTGCCAGCAGTTATGTGGAAAAGGGAAAACTGTTTTTT.

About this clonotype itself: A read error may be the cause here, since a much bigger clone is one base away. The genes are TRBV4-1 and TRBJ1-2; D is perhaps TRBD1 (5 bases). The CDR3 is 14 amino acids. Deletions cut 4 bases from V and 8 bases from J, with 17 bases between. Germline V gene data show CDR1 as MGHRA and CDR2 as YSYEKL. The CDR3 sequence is CASSRVGAASGYTF. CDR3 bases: TGCGCCAGCAGCCGAGTTGGGGCCGCTTCAGGCTACACCTTC.

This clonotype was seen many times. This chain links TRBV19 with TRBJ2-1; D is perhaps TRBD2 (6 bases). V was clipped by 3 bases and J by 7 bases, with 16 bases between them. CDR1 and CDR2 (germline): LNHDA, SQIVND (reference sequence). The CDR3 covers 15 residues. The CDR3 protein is CASSITGLRKNEQFF. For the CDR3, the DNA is TGTGCCAGTAGTATTACGGGACTGAGGAAAAATGAGCAGTTCTTC.

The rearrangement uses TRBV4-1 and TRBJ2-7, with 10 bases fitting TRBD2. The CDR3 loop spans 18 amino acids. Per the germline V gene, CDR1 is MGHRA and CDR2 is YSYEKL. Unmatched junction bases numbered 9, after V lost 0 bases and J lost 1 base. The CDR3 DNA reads TGCGCCAGCAGCCAAGAAGGAATAGCGGGGGGCAAATCCTACGAGCAGTACTTC. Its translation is CASSQEGIAGGKSYEQYF.

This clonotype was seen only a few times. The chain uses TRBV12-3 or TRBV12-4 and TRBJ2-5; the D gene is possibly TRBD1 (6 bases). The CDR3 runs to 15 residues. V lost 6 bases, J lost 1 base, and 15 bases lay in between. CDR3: CASSSGVTSQETQYF. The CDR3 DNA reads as TGTGCCAGCAGCTCAGGGGTTACAAGCCAAGAGACCCAGTACTTC.

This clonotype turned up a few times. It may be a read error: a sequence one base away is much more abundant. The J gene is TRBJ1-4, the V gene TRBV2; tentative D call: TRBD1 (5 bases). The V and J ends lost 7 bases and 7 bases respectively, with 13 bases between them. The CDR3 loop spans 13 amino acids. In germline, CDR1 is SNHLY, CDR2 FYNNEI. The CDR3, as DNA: TGTGCCAGCAAGGGCAGGGTTAGTGAAAAACTGTTTTTT. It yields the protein CASKGRVSEKLFF.

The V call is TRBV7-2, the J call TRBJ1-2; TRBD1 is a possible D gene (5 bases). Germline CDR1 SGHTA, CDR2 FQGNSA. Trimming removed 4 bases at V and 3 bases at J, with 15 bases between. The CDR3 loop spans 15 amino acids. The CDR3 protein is CASSSFRQTHYGYTF. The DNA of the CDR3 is TGTGCCAGCAGCTCTTTCCGACAGACTCACTATGGCTACACCTTC. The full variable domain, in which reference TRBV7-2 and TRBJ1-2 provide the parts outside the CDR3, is GAGVSQSPSNKVTEKGKDVELRCDPISGHTALYWYRQSLGQGLEFLIYFQGNSAPDKSGLPSDRFSAERTGGSVSTLTIQRTQQEDSAVYLCASSSFRQTHYGYTFGSGTRLTVV.

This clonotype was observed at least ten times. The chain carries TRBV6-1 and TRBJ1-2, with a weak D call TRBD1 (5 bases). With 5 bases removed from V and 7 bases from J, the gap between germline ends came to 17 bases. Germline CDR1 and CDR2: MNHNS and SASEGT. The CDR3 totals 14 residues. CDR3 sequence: CASSLPGIGGGYTF. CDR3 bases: TGTGCCAGCAGTTTGCCCGGCATCGGGGGTGGCTACACCTTC.

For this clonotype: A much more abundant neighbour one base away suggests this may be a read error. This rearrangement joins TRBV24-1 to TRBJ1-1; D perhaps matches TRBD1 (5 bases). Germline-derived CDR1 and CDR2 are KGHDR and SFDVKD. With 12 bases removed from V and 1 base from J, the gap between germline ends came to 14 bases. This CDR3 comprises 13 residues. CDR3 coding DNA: TGTGCCTCCACCAGGGCCGCGAACACTGAAGCTTTCTTT. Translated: CASTRAANTEAFF.

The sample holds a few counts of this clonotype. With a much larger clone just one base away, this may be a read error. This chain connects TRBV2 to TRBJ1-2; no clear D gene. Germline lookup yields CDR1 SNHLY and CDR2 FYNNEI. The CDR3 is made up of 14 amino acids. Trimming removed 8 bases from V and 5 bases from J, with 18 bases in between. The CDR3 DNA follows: TGTGCCAGCTCGGAGCGGCCAGGATATTATGGCTACACCTTC. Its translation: CASSERPGYYGYTF.

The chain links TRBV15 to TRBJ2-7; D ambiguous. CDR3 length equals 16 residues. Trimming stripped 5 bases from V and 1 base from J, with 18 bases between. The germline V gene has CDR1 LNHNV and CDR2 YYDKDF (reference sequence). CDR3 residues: CATSPPRGIGSYEQYF. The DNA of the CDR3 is TGTGCCACCAGCCCCCCCCGAGGTATTGGGTCCTACGAGCAGTACTTC. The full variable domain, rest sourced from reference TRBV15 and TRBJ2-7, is DAMVIQNPRYQVTQFGKPVTLSCSQTLNHNVMYWYQQKSSQAPKLLFHYYDKDFNNEADTPDNFQSRRPNTSFCFLDIRSPGLGDTAMYLCATSPPRGIGSYEQYFGPGTRLTVT.

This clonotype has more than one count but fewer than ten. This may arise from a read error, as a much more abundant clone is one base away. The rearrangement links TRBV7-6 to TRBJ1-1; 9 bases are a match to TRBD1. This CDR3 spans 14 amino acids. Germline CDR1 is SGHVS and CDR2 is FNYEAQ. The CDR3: CAGSRGDRDTEAFF. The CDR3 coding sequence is TGTGCCGGCAGCCGGGGGGACAGGGACACTGAAGCTTTCTTT. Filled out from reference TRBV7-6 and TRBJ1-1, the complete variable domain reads GAGVSQSPRYKVTKRGQDVALRCDPISGHVSLYWYRQALGQGPEFLTYFNYEAQQDKSGLPNDRFSAERPEGSISTLTIQRTEQRDSAMYRCAGSRGDRDTEAFFGQGTRLTVV.

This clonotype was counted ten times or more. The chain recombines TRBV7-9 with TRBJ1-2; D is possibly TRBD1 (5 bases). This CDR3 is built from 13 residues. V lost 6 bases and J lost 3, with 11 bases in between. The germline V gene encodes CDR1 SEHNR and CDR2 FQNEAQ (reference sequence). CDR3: CASRRQGDYGYTF. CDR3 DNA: TGTGCCAGCAGACGGCAGGGCGACTATGGCTACACCTTC.

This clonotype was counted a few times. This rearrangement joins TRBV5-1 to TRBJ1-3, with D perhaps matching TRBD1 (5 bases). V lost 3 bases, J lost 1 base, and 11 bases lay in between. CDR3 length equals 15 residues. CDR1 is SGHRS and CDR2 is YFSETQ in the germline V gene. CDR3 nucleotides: TGCGCCAGCAGCTCGGGCGGGACGTCTGGAAACACCATATATTTT. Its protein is CASSSGGTSGNTIYF.

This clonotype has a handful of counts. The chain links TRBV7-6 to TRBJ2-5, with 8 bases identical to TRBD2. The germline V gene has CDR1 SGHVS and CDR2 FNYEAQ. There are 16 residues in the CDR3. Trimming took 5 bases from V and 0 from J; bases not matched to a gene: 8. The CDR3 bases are TGTGCCAGCAGCCCCCGCCGGGGGGGAGACCAAGAGACCCAGTACTTC. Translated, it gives CASSPRRGGDQETQYF.

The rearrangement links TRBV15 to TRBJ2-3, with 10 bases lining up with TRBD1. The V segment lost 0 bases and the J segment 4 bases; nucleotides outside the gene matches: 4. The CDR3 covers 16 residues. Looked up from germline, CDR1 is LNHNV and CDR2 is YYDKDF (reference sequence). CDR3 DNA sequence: TGTGCCACCAGCAGAGATGGGGGACAGGGGCCAGATACGCAGTATTTT. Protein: CATSRDGGQGPDTQYF.

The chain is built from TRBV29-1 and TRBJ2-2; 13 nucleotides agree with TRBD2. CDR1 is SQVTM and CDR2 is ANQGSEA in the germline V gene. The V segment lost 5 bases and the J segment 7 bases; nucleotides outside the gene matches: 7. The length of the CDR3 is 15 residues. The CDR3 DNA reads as TGCAGCGTTCAACTAGCGGGGGGGTATGGCGGGGAGCTGTTTTTT. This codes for CSVQLAGGYGGELFF.

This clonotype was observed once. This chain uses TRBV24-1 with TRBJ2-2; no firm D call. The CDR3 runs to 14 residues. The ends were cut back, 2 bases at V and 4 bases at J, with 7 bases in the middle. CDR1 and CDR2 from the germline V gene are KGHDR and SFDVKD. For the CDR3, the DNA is TGTGCCACCAGTGATTCGGGCAGCACCGGGGAGCTGTTTTTT. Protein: CATSDSGSTGELFF.

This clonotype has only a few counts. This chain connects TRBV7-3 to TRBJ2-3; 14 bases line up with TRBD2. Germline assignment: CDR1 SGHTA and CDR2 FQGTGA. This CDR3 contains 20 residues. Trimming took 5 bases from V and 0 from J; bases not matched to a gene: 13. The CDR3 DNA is TGTGCCAGCAGCACCCTGGGACTAGCGGGGGCCCTTGCTAGCACAGATACGCAGTATTTT. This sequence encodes CASSTLGLAGALASTDTQYF.

CDR3 in amino acids: CASSEQGYTQPQHF. The DNA of the CDR3 is TGTGCCAGTAGTGAACAGGGTTATACTCAGCCCCAGCATTTT. V and J are TRBV19 and TRBJ1-5; a possible D gene is TRBD1 (6 bases). CDR1 and CDR2 from the germline V gene are LNHDA and SQIVND (reference sequence). This CDR3 contains 14 residues. The ends were cut back, 5 bases at V and 6 bases at J, with 14 bases in the middle.

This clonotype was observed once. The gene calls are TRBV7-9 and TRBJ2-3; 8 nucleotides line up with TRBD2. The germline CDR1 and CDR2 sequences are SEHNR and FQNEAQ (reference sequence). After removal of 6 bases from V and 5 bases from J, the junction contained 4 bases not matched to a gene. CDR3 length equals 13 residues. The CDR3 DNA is TGTGCCAGCAGTCTCAGCGGGGGAGATACGCAGTATTTT. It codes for CASSLSGGDTQYF. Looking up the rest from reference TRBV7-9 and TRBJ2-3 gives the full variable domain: DTGVSQNPRHKITKRGQNVTFRCDPISEHNRLYWYRQTLGQGPEFLTYFQNEAQLEKSRLLSDRFSAERPKGSFSTLEIQRTEQGDSAMYLCASSLSGGDTQYFGPGTRLTVL.

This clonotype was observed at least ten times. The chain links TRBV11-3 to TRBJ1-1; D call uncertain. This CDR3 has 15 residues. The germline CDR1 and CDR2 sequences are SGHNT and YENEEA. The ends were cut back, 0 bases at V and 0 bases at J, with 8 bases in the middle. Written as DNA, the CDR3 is TGTGCCAGCAGCTTAGACGTCAGTATGAACACTGAAGCTTTCTTT. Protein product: CASSLDVSMNTEAFF.